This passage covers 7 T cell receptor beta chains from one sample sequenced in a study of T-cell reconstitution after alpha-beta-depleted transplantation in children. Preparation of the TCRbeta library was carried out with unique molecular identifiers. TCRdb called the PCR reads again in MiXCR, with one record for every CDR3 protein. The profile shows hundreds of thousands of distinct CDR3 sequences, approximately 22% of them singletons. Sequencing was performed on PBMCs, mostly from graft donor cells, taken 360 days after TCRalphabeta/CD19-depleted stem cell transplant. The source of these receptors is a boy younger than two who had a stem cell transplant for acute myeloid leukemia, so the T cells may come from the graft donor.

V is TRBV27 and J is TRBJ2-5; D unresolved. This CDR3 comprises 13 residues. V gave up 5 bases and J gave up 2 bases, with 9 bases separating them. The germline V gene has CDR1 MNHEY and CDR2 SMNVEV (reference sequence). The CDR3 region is CASSPAQQETQYF. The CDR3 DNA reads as TGTGCCAGCAGTCCCGCCCAACAAGAGACCCAGTACTTC.

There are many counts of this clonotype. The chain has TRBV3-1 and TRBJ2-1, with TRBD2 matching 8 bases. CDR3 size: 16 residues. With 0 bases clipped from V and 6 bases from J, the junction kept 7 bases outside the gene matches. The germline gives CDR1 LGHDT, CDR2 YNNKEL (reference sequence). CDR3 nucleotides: TGTGCCAGCAGCCAAGACGGGGGGGCAAACGGCAATGAGCAGTTCTTC. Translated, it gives CASSQDGGANGNEQFF.

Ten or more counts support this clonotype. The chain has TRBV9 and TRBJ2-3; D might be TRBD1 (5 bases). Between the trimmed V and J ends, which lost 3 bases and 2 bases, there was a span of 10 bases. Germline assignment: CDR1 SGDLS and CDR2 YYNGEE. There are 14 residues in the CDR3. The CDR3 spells CASSGQSPTDTQYF. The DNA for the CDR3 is TGTGCCAGCAGCGGACAGAGCCCCACAGATACGCAGTATTTT.

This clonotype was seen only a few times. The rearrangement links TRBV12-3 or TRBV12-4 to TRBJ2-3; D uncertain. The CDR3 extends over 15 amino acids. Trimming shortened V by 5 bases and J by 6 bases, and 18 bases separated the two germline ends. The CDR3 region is CASSQDPGRRDTQYF. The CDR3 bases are TGTGCCAGCAGTCAGGACCCCGGACGGCGTGATACGCAGTATTTT.

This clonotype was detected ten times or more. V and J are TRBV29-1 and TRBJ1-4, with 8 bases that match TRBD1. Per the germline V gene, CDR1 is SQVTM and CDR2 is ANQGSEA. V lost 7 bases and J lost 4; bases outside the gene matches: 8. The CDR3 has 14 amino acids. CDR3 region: CSGAGTGLNEKLFF. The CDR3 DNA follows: TGCAGCGGCGCAGGGACAGGCCTTAATGAAAAACTGTTTTTT.

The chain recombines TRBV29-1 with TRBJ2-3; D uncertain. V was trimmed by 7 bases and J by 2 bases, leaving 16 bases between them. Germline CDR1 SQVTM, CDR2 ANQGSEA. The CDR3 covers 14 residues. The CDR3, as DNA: TGCAGCGCCGGTTCAGAGAGCGACACAGATACGCAGTATTTT. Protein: CSAGSESDTDTQYF.

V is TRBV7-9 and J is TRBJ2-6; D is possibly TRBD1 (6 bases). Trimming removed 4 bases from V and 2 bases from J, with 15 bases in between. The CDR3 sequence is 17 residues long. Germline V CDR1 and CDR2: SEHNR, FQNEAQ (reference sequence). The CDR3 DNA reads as TGTGCCAGCAGCTCATCCCCAGGGGCGGCTGGGGCCAACGTCCTGACTTTC. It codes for CASSSSPGAAGANVLTF. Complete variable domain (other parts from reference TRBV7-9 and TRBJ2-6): DTGVSQNPRHKITKRGQNVTFRCDPISEHNRLYWYRQTLGQGPEFLTYFQNEAQLEKSRLLSDRFSAERPKGSFSTLEIQRTEQGDSAMYLCASSSSPGAAGANVLTFGAGSRLTVL.